The 2 T cell receptor beta chains below all came from one sample that was sequenced in a study of blood T cell repertoires in COVID-19. TCRdb's table, derived via immunoSEQ multiplex PCR, lists solely in-frame clones and lacks some. The table includes about 260,000 clones, around 90% detected once. The source material was PBMCs or T cells enriched from blood (not recorded which). These receptors were collected from a man over 45 who had been exposed to COVID-19.

This clone was observed a few times. The chain uses TRBV27 and TRBJ1-1; weak D call: TRBD1 (5 bases). V was cut by 3 bases and J by 0 bases, with 14 bases left in between. The CDR3 has 16 residues. Germline V CDR1 and CDR2: MNHEY, SMNVEV (reference sequence). The CDR3: CASSFIGGRMNTEAFF. CDR3 nucleotide sequence: TGTGCCAGCAGTTTCATCGGGGGACGGATGAACACTGAAGCTTTCTTT.

This sequence joins TRBV6-5 and TRBJ2-1; D gene unclear. Germline lookup yields CDR1 MNHEY and CDR2 SVGAGI. With 5 bases removed from V and 8 bases from J, the gap between germline ends came to 7 bases. The CDR3 totals 11 residues. CDR3 DNA: TGTGCCAGCAGTCGCCGGTATGAGCAGTTCTTC. This gives the protein CASSRRYEQFF.